This is a list of T cell receptor beta chains from one sample in a study of blood T cell repertoires in COVID-19. Clones were sequenced by immunoSEQ multiplex PCR, and TCRdb holds only the in-frame ones, with some missing. The sample yields around 100,000 clones, around 82% seen once. The specimen was peripheral blood. The receptors shown here come from a man in his sixties with acute or convalescent COVID-19. CDR3s include the opening cysteine and the closing phenylalanine or tryptophan. The order of the fields is clone size, V gene, D gene, J gene, CDR3 protein, CDR3 DNA. A D gene is named only where the DNA matches it firmly. Clone size, where shown, is once, few, many, or a class for clones that have expanded.

abundance: -; v_gene: TRBV10-3; d_gene: TRBD2; j_gene: TRBJ2-7; CDR3aa: CATIPGLAGSYEQYF; CDR3nt: TGTGCCACTATCCCGGGACTAGCGGGGTCCTACGAGCAGTACTTC
abundance: -; v_gene: TRBV3-1/TRBV3-2; d_gene: -; j_gene: TRBJ1-1; CDR3aa: CASSQVVTGTEAFF; CDR3nt: TGTGCCAGCAGCCAAGTTGTGACAGGCACTGAAGCTTTCTTT
abundance: -; v_gene: TRBV11-3; d_gene: TRBD1; j_gene: TRBJ1-1; CDR3aa: CASSPGGTGGNTEAFF; CDR3nt: TGTGCCAGCAGCCCCGGGGGGACAGGGGGGAACACTGAAGCTTTCTTT
abundance: -; v_gene: TRBV2; d_gene: -; j_gene: TRBJ2-3; CDR3aa: CASSVTDSGYTDTQYF; CDR3nt: TGTGCCAGCAGTGTGACCGACAGTGGCTACACAGATACGCAGTATTTT
abundance: -; v_gene: TRBV20-1; d_gene: -; j_gene: TRBJ2-3; CDR3aa: CSGGTDTQYF; CDR3nt: TGCAGTGGCGGCACAGATACGCAGTATTTT
abundance: -; v_gene: TRBV7-9; d_gene: TRBD1; j_gene: TRBJ2-2; CDR3aa: CASSLRTGYTGELFF; CDR3nt: TGTGCCAGCAGCTTGAGGACAGGGTACACCGGGGAGCTGTTTTTT
abundance: -; v_gene: TRBV9; d_gene: -; j_gene: TRBJ1-2; CDR3aa: CASSATGYGPSTF; CDR3nt: TGTGCCAGCAGCGCCACAGGGTACGGCCCTTCAACCTTC
abundance: -; v_gene: TRBV2; d_gene: -; j_gene: TRBJ2-5; CDR3aa: CASSGEETQYF; CDR3nt: TGTGCCAGCAGCGGGGAAGAGACCCAGTACTTC
abundance: -; v_gene: TRBV27; d_gene: TRBD2; j_gene: TRBJ2-7; CDR3aa: CASRPPGGSSYEQYF; CDR3nt: TGTGCCAGCAGGCCTCCTGGCGGGAGCTCCTACGAGCAGTACTTC
abundance: -; v_gene: TRBV28; d_gene: TRBD2; j_gene: TRBJ2-1; CDR3aa: CASSFELGGSPSYNEQFF; CDR3nt: TGTGCCAGCAGTTTTGAACTTGGCGGGAGCCCCTCCTACAATGAGCAGTTCTTC
abundance: -; v_gene: TRBV28; d_gene: -; j_gene: TRBJ1-2; CDR3aa: CASSRTVYGYTF; CDR3nt: TGTGCCAGCAGTCGGACAGTTTATGGCTACACCTTC
abundance: -; v_gene: TRBV30; d_gene: -; j_gene: TRBJ2-7; CDR3aa: CALGGFYEQYF; CDR3nt: TGTGCCCTTGGGGGGTTCTACGAGCAGTACTTC
abundance: -; v_gene: TRBV7-9; d_gene: -; j_gene: TRBJ2-3; CDR3aa: CASSLITGIDTQYF; CDR3nt: TGTGCCAGCAGCTTAATCACAGGGATAGATACGCAGTATTTT
abundance: -; v_gene: TRBV10-3; d_gene: TRBD1; j_gene: TRBJ1-4; CDR3aa: CATTNPGQGEKLFF; CDR3nt: TGTGCCACTACAAACCCGGGACAGGGGGAAAAACTGTTTTTT
abundance: -; v_gene: TRBV6-5; d_gene: -; j_gene: TRBJ2-7; CDR3aa: CASRAQGLYAYEQYF; CDR3nt: TGTGCCAGCAGGGCCCAGGGACTCTACGCCTACGAGCAGTACTTC
abundance: -; v_gene: TRBV19; d_gene: TRBD2; j_gene: TRBJ2-3; CDR3aa: CASSRTSGDTDTQYF; CDR3nt: TGTGCCAGTAGTCGGACTAGCGGGGACACAGATACGCAGTATTTT
abundance: -; v_gene: TRBV29-1; d_gene: -; j_gene: TRBJ1-1; CDR3aa: CSVEVQMNTEAFF; CDR3nt: TGCAGCGTTGAAGTACAGATGAACACTGAAGCTTTCTTT
abundance: -; v_gene: TRBV30; d_gene: -; j_gene: TRBJ1-5; CDR3aa: CAWSGEEGQPQHF; CDR3nt: TGTGCCTGGAGTGGAGAGGAAGGACAGCCCCAGCATTTT
abundance: -; v_gene: TRBV2; d_gene: -; j_gene: TRBJ2-7; CDR3aa: CASSGSSPYEQYF; CDR3nt: TGTGCCAGCAGTGGTAGCAGCCCCTACGAGCAGTACTTC
abundance: few; v_gene: TRBV6-4; d_gene: TRBD2; j_gene: TRBJ2-1; CDR3aa: CASSERAGAHEQFF; CDR3nt: TGTGCCAGCAGTGAAAGGGCGGGAGCCCATGAGCAGTTCTTC
abundance: -; v_gene: TRBV30; d_gene: -; j_gene: TRBJ2-2; CDR3aa: CAWSVGRASNSGELFF; CDR3nt: TGTGCCTGGAGTGTAGGTCGGGCTAGCAACAGCGGGGAGCTGTTTTTT
abundance: -; v_gene: TRBV3-1/TRBV3-2; d_gene: TRBD2; j_gene: TRBJ2-7; CDR3aa: CASSQVSGGEQYF; CDR3nt: TGTGCCAGCAGCCAAGTATCCGGGGGGGAGCAGTACTTC
abundance: -; v_gene: TRBV30; d_gene: -; j_gene: TRBJ2-3; CDR3aa: CAWSTGGTDTQYF; CDR3nt: TGTGCCTGGAGTACGGGAGGCACAGATACGCAGTATTTT
abundance: -; v_gene: TRBV7-3; d_gene: -; j_gene: TRBJ2-7; CDR3aa: CASSQGQGSYEQYF; CDR3nt: TGTGCCAGCAGCCAGGGGCAGGGTTCCTACGAGCAGTACTTC
abundance: few; v_gene: TRBV3-1/TRBV3-2; d_gene: TRBD2; j_gene: TRBJ2-5; CDR3aa: CASSQDHRGESQETQYF; CDR3nt: TGTGCCAGCAGCCAAGATCATCGGGGGGAGTCACAAGAGACCCAGTACTTC
abundance: -; v_gene: TRBV10-3; d_gene: -; j_gene: TRBJ2-2; CDR3aa: CATSLAGPSFGELFF; CDR3nt: TGTGCCACCTCACTTGCGGGCCCCAGCTTCGGGGAGCTGTTTTTT
abundance: -; v_gene: TRBV5-1; d_gene: TRBD1; j_gene: TRBJ1-2; CDR3aa: CASSHGQGDYGYTF; CDR3nt: TGCGCCAGCAGCCACGGACAGGGGGACTATGGCTACACCTTC
abundance: -; v_gene: TRBV11-2; d_gene: -; j_gene: TRBJ2-2; CDR3aa: CASSLVGGHTGELFF; CDR3nt: TGTGCCAGCAGCTTAGTGGGAGGCCACACCGGGGAGCTGTTTTTT
abundance: -; v_gene: TRBV30; d_gene: TRBD1; j_gene: TRBJ1-1; CDR3aa: CAWSVRQGDTEAFF; CDR3nt: TGTGCCTGGAGTGTACGACAGGGAGACACTGAAGCTTTCTTT
abundance: -; v_gene: TRBV11-3; d_gene: -; j_gene: TRBJ2-3; CDR3aa: CASSLVLDTQYF; CDR3nt: TGTGCCAGCAGCTTAGTATTAGATACGCAGTATTTT
abundance: -; v_gene: TRBV5-1; d_gene: -; j_gene: TRBJ1-1; CDR3aa: CASSFDRPNTEAFF; CDR3nt: TGCGCCAGCAGCTTTGACAGGCCAAACACTGAAGCTTTCTTT
abundance: -; v_gene: TRBV9; d_gene: TRBD2; j_gene: TRBJ2-1; CDR3aa: CASSVVGLAGVGEQFF; CDR3nt: TGTGCCAGCAGCGTAGTAGGGCTAGCGGGAGTCGGTGAGCAGTTCTTC
abundance: once; v_gene: TRBV7-2; d_gene: -; j_gene: TRBJ2-3; CDR3aa: CASSLVPGLASTDTQYF; CDR3nt: TGTGCCAGCAGCTTAGTTCCAGGGTTAGCTAGCACAGATACGCAGTATTTT
abundance: -; v_gene: TRBV5-4; d_gene: -; j_gene: TRBJ1-3; CDR3aa: CASSRGRGNPTGNTIYF; CDR3nt: TGTGCCAGCAGCCGGGGGAGGGGGAATCCAACCGGAAACACCATATATTTT
abundance: few; v_gene: TRBV30; d_gene: -; j_gene: TRBJ1-3; CDR3aa: CAWSAGIQRGNTIYF; CDR3nt: TGTGCCTGGAGTGCGGGGATCCAACGGGGAAACACCATATATTTT
abundance: -; v_gene: TRBV6-1; d_gene: TRBD1; j_gene: TRBJ1-6; CDR3aa: CASSELWGQGVNSPLHF; CDR3nt: TGTGCCAGCAGTGAATTGTGGGGACAGGGGGTTAATTCACCCCTCCACTTT
abundance: -; v_gene: TRBV30; d_gene: -; j_gene: TRBJ1-3; CDR3aa: CAWSVVGRSGNTIYF; CDR3nt: TGTGCCTGGAGTGTAGTTGGCCGCTCTGGAAACACCATATATTTT
abundance: once; v_gene: TRBV5-1; d_gene: TRBD2; j_gene: TRBJ2-5; CDR3aa: CASSLLAGAEETQYF; CDR3nt: TGCGCCAGCAGCTTACTAGCGGGGGCTGAAGAGACCCAGTACTTC
abundance: -; v_gene: TRBV30; d_gene: -; j_gene: TRBJ1-3; CDR3aa: CAWSDNGQSGNTIYF; CDR3nt: TGTGCCTGGAGTGACAATGGACAGTCTGGAAACACCATATATTTT
abundance: -; v_gene: TRBV4-2; d_gene: -; j_gene: TRBJ1-4; CDR3aa: CASSQGRGDFKLEKLFF; CDR3nt: TGTGCCAGCAGCCAAGGCAGAGGGGACTTTAAGCTGGAAAAACTGTTTTTT
abundance: -; v_gene: TRBV5-1; d_gene: -; j_gene: TRBJ2-7; CDR3aa: CASSLVLGYEQYF; CDR3nt: TGCGCCAGCAGCTTGGTACTAGGCTACGAGCAGTACTTC
abundance: -; v_gene: TRBV7-9; d_gene: -; j_gene: TRBJ2-3; CDR3aa: CASILRGLSTDTQYF; CDR3nt: TGTGCCAGCATCCTCAGGGGCCTGAGTACAGATACGCAGTATTTT
abundance: -; v_gene: TRBV7-2; d_gene: TRBD2; j_gene: TRBJ2-1; CDR3aa: CASSLLAESYNEQFF; CDR3nt: TGTGCCAGCAGCTTACTAGCGGAGTCCTACAATGAGCAGTTCTTC
abundance: -; v_gene: TRBV11-3; d_gene: -; j_gene: TRBJ1-1; CDR3aa: CASSLGQNTEAFF; CDR3nt: TGTGCCAGCAGCTTAGGGCAGAACACTGAAGCTTTCTTT
abundance: -; v_gene: TRBV5-5; d_gene: -; j_gene: TRBJ1-3; CDR3aa: CASSLPGDSGNTIYF; CDR3nt: TGTGCCAGCAGCTTGCCCGGAGACTCTGGAAACACCATATATTTT
abundance: -; v_gene: TRBV4-2; d_gene: TRBD1; j_gene: TRBJ1-2; CDR3aa: CASSQDRRGLSGYTF; CDR3nt: TGTGCCAGCAGCCAAGATCGCAGGGGGCTAAGCGGCTACACCTTC
abundance: once; v_gene: TRBV27; d_gene: -; j_gene: TRBJ2-3; CDR3aa: CASRGSAQVALSTDTQYF; CDR3nt: TGTGCCAGCAGAGGGTCGGCTCAAGTAGCGTTGAGCACAGATACGCAGTATTTT
abundance: -; v_gene: TRBV19; d_gene: TRBD2; j_gene: TRBJ2-3; CDR3aa: CASSIGASGRGRTDTQYF; CDR3nt: TGTGCCAGTAGTATTGGGGCTAGCGGGAGAGGTCGCACAGATACGCAGTATTTT
abundance: once; v_gene: TRBV7-2; d_gene: -; j_gene: TRBJ2-3; CDR3aa: CASSFPPSFDTQYF; CDR3nt: TGTGCCAGCAGCTTTCCCCCTTCGTTCGATACGCAGTATTTT
abundance: few; v_gene: TRBV6-2/TRBV6-3; d_gene: -; j_gene: TRBJ1-1; CDR3aa: CASSYASNTEAFF; CDR3nt: TGTGCCAGCAGTTACGCGTCTAACACTGAAGCTTTCTTT
abundance: few; v_gene: TRBV11-2; d_gene: TRBD1; j_gene: TRBJ1-4; CDR3aa: CASSLEGQGHEKLFF; CDR3nt: TGTGCCAGCAGCTTAGAGGGACAGGGTCATGAAAAACTGTTTTTT
abundance: -; v_gene: TRBV6-5; d_gene: -; j_gene: TRBJ2-3; CDR3aa: CASSPQGWDTQYF; CDR3nt: TGTGCCAGCAGTCCACAGGGCTGGGATACGCAGTATTTT
abundance: -; v_gene: TRBV11-3; d_gene: -; j_gene: TRBJ1-6; CDR3aa: CASGGTINSPLHF; CDR3nt: TGTGCCTCGGGGGGCACTATCAATTCACCCCTCCACTTT
abundance: -; v_gene: TRBV18; d_gene: -; j_gene: TRBJ1-3; CDR3aa: CASSPPGRISSGNTIYF; CDR3nt: TGTGCCAGCTCACCACCGGGGCGGATAAGCTCTGGAAACACCATATATTTT
abundance: -; v_gene: TRBV9; d_gene: -; j_gene: TRBJ1-4; CDR3aa: CASSVGQGGEKLFF; CDR3nt: TGTGCCAGCAGCGTAGGTCAGGGCGGCGAAAAACTGTTTTTT
abundance: -; v_gene: TRBV7-2; d_gene: TRBD2; j_gene: TRBJ2-7; CDR3aa: CASSPHGAGTNYEQYF; CDR3nt: TGTGCCAGCAGCCCCCACGGCGCCGGGACTAACTACGAGCAGTACTTC
abundance: -; v_gene: TRBV5-1; d_gene: -; j_gene: TRBJ1-1; CDR3aa: CASSLAGESTEAFF; CDR3nt: TGCGCCAGCAGCTTGGCTGGTGAGAGCACTGAAGCTTTCTTT
abundance: -; v_gene: TRBV12-5; d_gene: -; j_gene: TRBJ2-3; CDR3aa: CASGSSWADTDTQYF; CDR3nt: TGTGCTAGTGGTTCATCTTGGGCAGACACAGATACGCAGTATTTT
abundance: -; v_gene: TRBV4-2; d_gene: -; j_gene: TRBJ2-1; CDR3aa: CASSQGGARNEQFF; CDR3nt: TGTGCCAGCAGCCAAGGCGGGGCTCGAAATGAGCAGTTCTTC